These 10 T cell receptor beta chains originate from one sample sequenced in a study of OX40 agonist ivuxolimab in advanced cancers. The data were produced by immunoSEQ multiplex PCR, yet TCRdb's version contains in-frame clones alone and is incomplete. Among about 73,000 clones listed, around 90% were seen once. Sequencing was performed on CD4+ or CD8+ T cells sorted from blood, taken in a trial of the OX40 agonist ivuxolimab. The origin of the receptors is an adult with an advanced solid tumor such as melanoma, head and neck, liver or kidney cancer.

The chain employs TRBV6-5 and TRBJ1-1; D unclear. The germline CDR1 and CDR2 sequences are MNHEY and SVGAGI. The V and J ends lost 0 bases and 4 bases respectively, with 6 bases between them. The CDR3 extends over 13 amino acids. CDR3 in amino acids: CASSYSEGTEAFF. In DNA form, the CDR3 reads TGTGCCAGCAGTTACTCTGAGGGCACTGAAGCTTTCTTT.

This clone was found once. The rearrangement uses TRBV19 and TRBJ2-7; 14 bases are shared with TRBD2. After removal of 3 bases from V and 5 bases from J, the junction contained 12 bases not matched to a gene. The CDR3 consists of 18 residues. Germline CDR1 and CDR2: LNHDA and SQIVND (reference sequence). The CDR3 nucleotides read TGTGCCAGTAGTATCCCTAGTCCCGGGACTAGCGGGAGCCACGAGCAGTACTTC. This encodes CASSIPSPGTSGSHEQYF.

This chain uses TRBV5-1 with TRBJ2-7; D remains unclear. Looked up from germline, CDR1 is SGHRS and CDR2 is YFSETQ. Trimming removed 0 bases from V and 3 bases from J, with 13 bases in between. The CDR3 runs 15 residues. Here the CDR3 reads CASSLAPDERYEQYF. The CDR3 bases are TGCGCCAGCAGCTTGGCCCCCGACGAACGCTACGAGCAGTACTTC.

In its sample, this clone was seen once. The chain has TRBV28 and TRBJ1-2; perhaps TRBD1 as D (5 bases). The CDR3 is 15 amino acids. Germline CDR1 and CDR2: MDHEN and SYDVKM. V was shortened by 4 bases and J by 0 bases, with 12 bases between the two germline ends. CDR3 coding DNA: TGTGCCAGCAGTTCGACAGATCCTACTAACTATGGCTACACCTTC. Its translation: CASSSTDPTNYGYTF.

The chain employs TRBV11-3 and TRBJ2-3; possible D gene TRBD1, 5 bases. From germline, CDR1 is SGHNT and CDR2 YENEEA. The CDR3 is 14 amino acids. Trimming left V 2 bases short and J 4 bases short, with 10 bases between. The CDR3 loop is CASSLSRGSDTQYF. The CDR3 bases are TGTGCCAGCAGCTTATCAAGGGGCTCAGATACGCAGTATTTT.

The chain links TRBV18 to TRBJ2-1; TRBD2 matches 7 bases. The CDR3 totals 15 residues. Looked up from germline, CDR1 is KGHSH and CDR2 is LQKENI. Trimming removed 2 bases from V and 8 bases from J; junction bases left unmatched: 9. The CDR3, as DNA: TGTGCCAGCTCACCATTTGGGGGGAGGGCAGATGAGCAGTTCTTC. Protein product: CASSPFGGRADEQFF. Supplemented by reference TRBV18 and TRBJ2-1, the full variable domain reads NAGVMQNPRHLVRRRGQEARLRCSPMKGHSHVYWYRQLPEEGLKFMVYLQKENIIDESGMPKERFSAEFPKEGPSILRIQQVVRGDSAAYFCASSPFGGRADEQFFGPGTRLTVL.

The chain is built from TRBV6-5 and TRBJ2-7; D is possibly TRBD1 (6 bases). The CDR3 contains 13 residues. V was pared by 6 bases and J by 3 bases, with 12 bases between. Germline loops: CDR1 MNHEY, CDR2 SVGAGI. The CDR3 bases are TGTGCCAGCAGGGGAACAGGGCTCTACGAGCAGTACTTC. Translating gives CASRGTGLYEQYF.

This clone was detected once. The chain links TRBV6-1 to TRBJ2-7, with 11 bases aligning to TRBD2. The length of the CDR3 is 13 residues. V shed 6 bases and J 3 bases; nucleotides not matched to a gene: 1. The germline gives CDR1 MNHNS, CDR2 SASEGT. The CDR3 DNA is TGTGCCAGCAGGGGACTAGCGGTCTACGAGCAGTACTTC. Protein sequence: CASRGLAVYEQYF.

This clone has a handful of counts. V is TRBV7-9 and J is TRBJ2-7, with unresolved D. CDR1 SEHNR and CDR2 FQNEAQ come from the germline V gene (reference sequence). Between the trimmed V and J ends, which lost 5 bases and 1 base, there was a span of 9 bases. CDR3 length equals 13 residues. Written as DNA, the CDR3 is TGTGCCAGCAGCCCCGACAATTCCTACGAGCAGTACTTC. Translated: CASSPDNSYEQYF.

This chain joins TRBV7-2 and TRBJ2-5; 13 nucleotides match TRBD2. The end of the DNA aligns better with TRBJ2-7, so the J call may be wrong. Germline CDR1 and CDR2: SGHTA and FQGNSA. CDR3 size: 14 residues. The CDR3 coding sequence is TGTGCCAGCAGCTGGACTAGCGGGAGCTACGAGCAGTACTTC. It specifies CASSWTSGSYEQYF.